These T cell receptor beta chains were read from a single sample in a study of T cell repertoires in cytomegalovirus infection. Using its own MiXCR run on the reads, TCRdb lists one record per CDR3 protein. Of 230,000 or so distinct CDR3 sequences listed, around 40% are singletons. Which antigens these TCRs recognize remains unknown. The starting material was CD8+ T cells from cultured PBMCs, obtained from culture after CMV antigen stimulation. These receptors were obtained from a human donor in good health (CMV status not recorded). Some clones in this sample may be carry-over from other donors' samples. The CDR3 runs from the conserved cysteine through the conserved F or W. The D gene is left open where the match is weak. Size values are once, few and many counts, or a class for expanded clones, and some rows have none.

D gene: TRBD1
V gene: TRBV7-6
clone size: many
J gene: TRBJ1-2
CDR3 DNA: TGTGCCAGCAGCCCCAAGTCCCGGGACAGGAGCGGGGTGGATGGCTACACCTTC
CDR3 protein: CASSPKSRDRSGVDGYTF

D gene: TRBD2
V gene: TRBV7-3
clone size: NA
J gene: TRBJ2-3
CDR3 DNA: TGTGCCAGCAGCCTACCCCCGGCTAGCGGGAGAAACACAGATACGCAGTATTTT
CDR3 protein: CASSLPPASGRNTDTQYF

D gene: NA
V gene: TRBV7-9
clone size: few
J gene: TRBJ2-3
CDR3 DNA: TGTGCCAGCAGCTTAGTGCGGGCGTTCACAGATACGCAGTATTTT
CDR3 protein: CASSLVRAFTDTQYF

D gene: TRBD2
V gene: TRBV7-9
clone size: few
J gene: TRBJ2-1
CDR3 DNA: TGTGCCAGCAGCCCCCCGGGACTAGCGCGAGATGAGCAGTTCTTC
CDR3 protein: CASSPPGLARDEQFF

D gene: TRBD1
V gene: TRBV7-4
clone size: NA
J gene: TRBJ2-2
CDR3 DNA: TGTGCCAGCAGCGGGCTGGACAGGGTAAACCCCGGGGAGCTGTTTTTT
CDR3 protein: CASSGLDRVNPGELFF

D gene: NA
V gene: TRBV13
clone size: NA
J gene: TRBJ2-2
CDR3 DNA: TGTGCCAGCAGCTTAGACAGCACGAACACCGGGGAGCTGTTTTTT
CDR3 protein: CASSLDSTNTGELFF

D gene: TRBD2
V gene: TRBV12-3/TRBV12-4
clone size: once
J gene: TRBJ2-2
CDR3 DNA: TGTGCCAGCAGTTTGAGATACAGCGGGGGGCCCGATGGGGGGGAGCTGTTTTTT
CDR3 protein: CASSLRYSGGPDGGELFF

D gene: NA
V gene: TRBV12-5
clone size: NA
J gene: TRBJ2-1
CDR3 DNA: TGTGCTAGTGGTTTGTTTCGGGGGCTAGAGCAGTTCTTC
CDR3 protein: CASGLFRGLEQFF

D gene: NA
V gene: TRBV3-1
clone size: NA
J gene: TRBJ2-7
CDR3 DNA: TGTGCCAGCAGCCAAGAGGGGCGGTACGCCTCCTACGAGCAGTACTTC
CDR3 protein: CASSQEGRYASYEQYF

D gene: NA
V gene: TRBV2
clone size: NA
J gene: TRBJ1-3
CDR3 DNA: TGTGCCAGCAGTGCAGAACTTTTCTCTGGAAACACCATATATTTT
CDR3 protein: CASSAELFSGNTIYF

D gene: NA
V gene: TRBV7-3
clone size: few
J gene: TRBJ2-7
CDR3 DNA: TGTGCCAGCAGCTTAATGGGTGGGGATGAGCAGTACTTC
CDR3 protein: CASSLMGGDEQYF

D gene: NA
V gene: TRBV15
clone size: few
J gene: TRBJ2-1
CDR3 DNA: TGTGCCACCAGCAGAGTGCTAGCTAGAGACAATGAGCAGTTCTTC
CDR3 protein: CATSRVLARDNEQFF

D gene: NA
V gene: TRBV7-9
clone size: few
J gene: TRBJ1-1
CDR3 DNA: TGTGCCAGCAGCTTAAGAGGGGATGACACTGAAGCTTTCTTT
CDR3 protein: CASSLRGDDTEAFF

D gene: NA
V gene: TRBV7-8
clone size: NA
J gene: TRBJ1-3
CDR3 DNA: TGTGCCAGCAGCTCCCTCGGCGCTGGAAACACCATATATTTT
CDR3 protein: CASSSLGAGNTIYF

D gene: NA
V gene: TRBV7-3
clone size: few
J gene: TRBJ2-2
CDR3 DNA: TGTGCCAGCCGTTGGGGAGTCACCGGGGAGCTGTTTTTT
CDR3 protein: CASRWGVTGELFF

D gene: NA
V gene: TRBV29-1
clone size: NA
J gene: TRBJ1-1
CDR3 DNA: TGCAGCGTGACTGAGATCGGGCCTCCGAACACTGAAGCTTTCTTT
CDR3 protein: CSVTEIGPPNTEAFF

D gene: NA
V gene: TRBV4-1
clone size: NA
J gene: TRBJ2-1
CDR3 DNA: TGCGCCAGCAGCCTCTCCGGGGACTCCTACAATGAGCAGTTCTTC
CDR3 protein: CASSLSGDSYNEQFF

D gene: TRBD2
V gene: TRBV6-5
clone size: NA
J gene: TRBJ2-5
CDR3 DNA: TGTGCCAGCAGTTACTCTCTGGGGGGGCAAGAGACCCAGTACTTC
CDR3 protein: CASSYSLGGQETQYF

D gene: TRBD1
V gene: TRBV5-6
clone size: once
J gene: TRBJ1-5
CDR3 DNA: TGTGCCAGCAGCTCAAGGGGACAGGGGCCTTATAGCAATCAGCCCCAGCATTTT
CDR3 protein: CASSSRGQGPYSNQPQHF

D gene: NA
V gene: TRBV2
clone size: few
J gene: TRBJ2-7
CDR3 DNA: TGTGCCAGCAGTGACCGGGACGGGTTCGAGCAGTACTTC
CDR3 protein: CASSDRDGFEQYF

D gene: TRBD1
V gene: TRBV12-5
clone size: few
J gene: TRBJ2-1
CDR3 DNA: TGTGCTAGTGGTCTCGGGACAGGGAGGTACAATGAGCAGTTCTTC
CDR3 protein: CASGLGTGRYNEQFF

D gene: TRBD1
V gene: TRBV5-1
clone size: NA
J gene: TRBJ1-1
CDR3 DNA: TGCGCCAGCAGCTTGGGTGCGACAGGGGCTGATAGGGCTGAAGCTTTCTTT
CDR3 protein: CASSLGATGADRAEAFF

D gene: TRBD2
V gene: TRBV7-8
clone size: many
J gene: TRBJ2-1
CDR3 DNA: TGTGCCAGCAGCTTAGGTGGGAGGGCCGCTGAGCAGTTCTTC
CDR3 protein: CASSLGGRAAEQFF

D gene: TRBD2
V gene: TRBV5-1
clone size: NA
J gene: TRBJ2-1
CDR3 DNA: TGCGCCAGCAGCTCGGGACTAGCGGGGTACTCCTACAATGAGCAGTTCTTC
CDR3 protein: CASSSGLAGYSYNEQFF

D gene: NA
V gene: TRBV7-6
clone size: once
J gene: TRBJ1-2
CDR3 DNA: TGTGCAAGCAGCTTAGGCCGGGGGGGAGCTAACTATTGCTACACCTTC
CDR3 protein: CASSLGRGGANYCYTF

D gene: NA
V gene: TRBV28
clone size: few
J gene: TRBJ2-3
CDR3 DNA: TGTGCCAGCAGCCGAAAAGGGGATACGCAGTATTTT
CDR3 protein: CASSRKGDTQYF

D gene: TRBD1
V gene: TRBV7-9
clone size: few
J gene: TRBJ2-6
CDR3 DNA: TGTGCCAGCAGCTTAAAGGGACAGGCTTACTCTGGGGCCAACGTCCTGACTTTC
CDR3 protein: CASSLKGQAYSGANVLTF

D gene: TRBD2
V gene: TRBV20-1
clone size: many
J gene: TRBJ2-5
CDR3 DNA: TGCAGTGCTACTACCGGGACTAGCGTCCAAGAGACCCAGTACTTC
CDR3 protein: CSATTGTSVQETQYF

D gene: TRBD2
V gene: TRBV7-6
clone size: few
J gene: TRBJ2-5
CDR3 DNA: TGTGCCAGCAGCCCGGACGCCGGGACTAGCGGGAGGGCCTTCGAGACCCAGTACTTC
CDR3 protein: CASSPDAGTSGRAFETQYF

D gene: NA
V gene: TRBV2
clone size: once
J gene: TRBJ2-3
CDR3 DNA: TGTGCCAGCCTCAAGGGGGGTACGCAGTATTTT
CDR3 protein: CASLKGGTQYF

D gene: NA
V gene: TRBV7-2
clone size: NA
J gene: TRBJ2-3
CDR3 DNA: TGTGCCAGCAGCTTAAATATAGGGCGGAATACGCAGTATTTT
CDR3 protein: CASSLNIGRNTQYF

D gene: NA
V gene: TRBV7-2
clone size: few
J gene: TRBJ2-7
CDR3 DNA: TGTGCCAGCAGCCCAGGACAATACGAGCAGTACTTC
CDR3 protein: CASSPGQYEQYF

D gene: TRBD2
V gene: TRBV29-1
clone size: NA
J gene: TRBJ2-1
CDR3 DNA: TGCAGCGCTGACGGTCTGGCGGGAGAAAGCTACAATGAGCAGTTCTTC
CDR3 protein: CSADGLAGESYNEQFF

D gene: TRBD2
V gene: TRBV7-6
clone size: many
J gene: TRBJ2-5
CDR3 DNA: TGTGCCAGCAGCCCCGGGACTAGCGGGTCCTCGGGGACCCAGTACTTC
CDR3 protein: CASSPGTSGSSGTQYF

D gene: NA
V gene: TRBV10-3
clone size: medium-sized
J gene: TRBJ1-2
CDR3 DNA: TGTGCCATCAGTGGGGGCGGACCAGCCTATGGCTACACCTTC
CDR3 protein: CAISGGGPAYGYTF

D gene: TRBD1
V gene: TRBV6-1
clone size: few
J gene: TRBJ1-5
CDR3 DNA: TGTGCCAGCGGTACAGGGGGTCTGCAGCCCCAGCATTTT
CDR3 protein: CASGTGGLQPQHF

D gene: TRBD2
V gene: TRBV7-2
clone size: many
J gene: TRBJ2-1
CDR3 DNA: TGTGCCAGCAGCCCGACTAGCGGGAGGGCCACTGAGCAGTTCTTC
CDR3 protein: CASSPTSGRATEQFF

D gene: TRBD1
V gene: TRBV7-9
clone size: few
J gene: TRBJ1-2
CDR3 DNA: TGTGCCAGCAGCCCGGAATGGCCGGGACAGGGGTCTAAGAGCTATGGCTACACCTTC
CDR3 protein: CASSPEWPGQGSKSYGYTF

D gene: TRBD2
V gene: TRBV7-2
clone size: many
J gene: TRBJ2-5
CDR3 DNA: TGTGCCAGCAGCTCCAAGGGACTAGCGGGAGGTCGGGAGACCCAGTACTTC
CDR3 protein: CASSSKGLAGGRETQYF

D gene: NA
V gene: TRBV7-9
clone size: few
J gene: TRBJ1-2
CDR3 DNA: TGTGCCAGCAGCTTGACAGGCTATGGCTACACCTTC
CDR3 protein: CASSLTGYGYTF

D gene: TRBD2
V gene: TRBV7-9
clone size: NA
J gene: TRBJ2-7
CDR3 DNA: TGTGCCAGCAGGAGCGGGAGTTACTCCTACGAGCAGTACTTC
CDR3 protein: CASRSGSYSYEQYF

D gene: NA
V gene: TRBV27
clone size: NA
J gene: TRBJ2-5
CDR3 DNA: TGTGCCAGCAGTATGGCTGCGGGATCTCAAGAGACCCAGTACTTC
CDR3 protein: CASSMAAGSQETQYF

D gene: TRBD1
V gene: TRBV2
clone size: NA
J gene: TRBJ2-1
CDR3 DNA: TGTGCCAGCAGTGAATCATGGAGGACAGGGAAAAATGAGCAGTTCTTC
CDR3 protein: CASSESWRTGKNEQFF

D gene: NA
V gene: TRBV7-6
clone size: many
J gene: TRBJ2-1
CDR3 DNA: TGTGCCAGCAGCCGCATCGCACCCAATGAGCAGTTCTTC
CDR3 protein: CASSRIAPNEQFF

D gene: TRBD2
V gene: TRBV7-2
clone size: few
J gene: TRBJ2-1
CDR3 DNA: TGTGCCAGCAGCTCGGGACTAGCGGGACTCAATGAGCAGTTCTTC
CDR3 protein: CASSSGLAGLNEQFF

D gene: NA
V gene: TRBV19
clone size: NA
J gene: TRBJ1-1
CDR3 DNA: TGTGCCAGTAGTATAGGGGGAGGAACTGAAGCTTTCTTT
CDR3 protein: CASSIGGGTEAFF

D gene: TRBD2
V gene: TRBV12-3/TRBV12-4
clone size: NA
J gene: TRBJ2-5
CDR3 DNA: TGTGCCAGCAACCTAGCGGGACAGCTGATGGAGACCCAGTACTTC
CDR3 protein: CASNLAGQLMETQYF

D gene: NA
V gene: TRBV5-6
clone size: NA
J gene: TRBJ2-7
CDR3 DNA: TGTGCCAGCAGCCCCGGGGCCGGGGCTGGCTACGAGCAGTACTTC
CDR3 protein: CASSPGAGAGYEQYF

D gene: TRBD2
V gene: TRBV20-1
clone size: NA
J gene: TRBJ2-1
CDR3 DNA: TGCAGTGCTAGTCCCACCGGGGGGACCTACAATGAGCAGTTCTTC
CDR3 protein: CSASPTGGTYNEQFF

D gene: NA
V gene: TRBV4-2
clone size: NA
J gene: TRBJ2-2
CDR3 DNA: TGTGCCAGCAGCCAAGTTGATGCCGGGGAGCTGTTTTTT
CDR3 protein: CASSQVDAGELFF

D gene: TRBD2
V gene: TRBV29-1
clone size: once
J gene: TRBJ2-1
CDR3 DNA: TGCAGCGTTGAAGGGGATAGCGGGAGGGCGGCGAATGAGCAGTTCTTC
CDR3 protein: CSVEGDSGRAANEQFF